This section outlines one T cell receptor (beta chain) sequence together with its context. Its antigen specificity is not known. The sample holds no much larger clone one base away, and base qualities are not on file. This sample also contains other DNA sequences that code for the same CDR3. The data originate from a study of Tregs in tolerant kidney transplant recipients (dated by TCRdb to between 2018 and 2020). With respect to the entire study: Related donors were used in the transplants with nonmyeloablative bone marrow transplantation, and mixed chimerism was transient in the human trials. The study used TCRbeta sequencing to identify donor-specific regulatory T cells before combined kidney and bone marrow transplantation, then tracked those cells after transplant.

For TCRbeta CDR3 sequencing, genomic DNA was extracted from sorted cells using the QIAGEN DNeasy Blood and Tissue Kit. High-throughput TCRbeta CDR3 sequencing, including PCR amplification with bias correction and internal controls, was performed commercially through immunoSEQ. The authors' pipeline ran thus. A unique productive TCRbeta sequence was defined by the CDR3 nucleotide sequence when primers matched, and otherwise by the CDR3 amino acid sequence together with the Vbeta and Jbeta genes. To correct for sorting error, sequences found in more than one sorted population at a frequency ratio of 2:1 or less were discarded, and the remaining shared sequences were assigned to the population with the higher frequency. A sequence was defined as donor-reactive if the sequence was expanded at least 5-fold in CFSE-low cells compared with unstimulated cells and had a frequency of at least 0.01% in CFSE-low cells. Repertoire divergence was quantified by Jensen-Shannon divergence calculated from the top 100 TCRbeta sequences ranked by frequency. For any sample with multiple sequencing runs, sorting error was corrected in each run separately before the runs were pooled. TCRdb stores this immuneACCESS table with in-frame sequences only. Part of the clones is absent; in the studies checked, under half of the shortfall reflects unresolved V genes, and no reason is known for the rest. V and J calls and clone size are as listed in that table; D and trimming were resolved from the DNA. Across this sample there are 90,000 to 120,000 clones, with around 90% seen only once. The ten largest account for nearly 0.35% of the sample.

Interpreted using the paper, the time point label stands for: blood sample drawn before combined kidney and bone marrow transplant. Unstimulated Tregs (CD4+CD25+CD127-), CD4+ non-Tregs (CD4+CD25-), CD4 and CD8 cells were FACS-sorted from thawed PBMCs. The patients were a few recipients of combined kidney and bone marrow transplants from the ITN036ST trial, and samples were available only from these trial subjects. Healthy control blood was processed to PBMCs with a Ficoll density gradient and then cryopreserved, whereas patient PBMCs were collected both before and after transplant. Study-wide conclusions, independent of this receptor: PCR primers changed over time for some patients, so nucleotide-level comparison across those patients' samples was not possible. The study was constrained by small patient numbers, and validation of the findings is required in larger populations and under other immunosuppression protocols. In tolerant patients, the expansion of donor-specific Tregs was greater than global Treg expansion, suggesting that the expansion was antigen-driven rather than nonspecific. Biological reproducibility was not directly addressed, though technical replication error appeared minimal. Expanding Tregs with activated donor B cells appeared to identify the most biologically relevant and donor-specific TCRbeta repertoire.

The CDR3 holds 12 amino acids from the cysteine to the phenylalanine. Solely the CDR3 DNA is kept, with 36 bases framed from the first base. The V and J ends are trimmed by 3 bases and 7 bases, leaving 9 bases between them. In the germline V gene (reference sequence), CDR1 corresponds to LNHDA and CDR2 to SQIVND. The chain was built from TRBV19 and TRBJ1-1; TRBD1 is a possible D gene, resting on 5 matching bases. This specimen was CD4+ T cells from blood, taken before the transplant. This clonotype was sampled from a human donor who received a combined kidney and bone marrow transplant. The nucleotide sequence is TGTGCCAGTAGTATCCTAGGGGATGAAGCTTTCTTT. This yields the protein CASSILGDEAFF.